The source of this T cell receptor (beta chain) is a study of cytomegalovirus exposure and HLA in healthy donors. Use of 60 Vbeta and 13 Jbeta primers characterized the PCR. TCRdb's table, derived via immunoSEQ multiplex PCR, lists solely in-frame clones and lacks some. This sample has about 110,000 clones, with around 80% found just once. Trimming shortened V by 1 base and J by 3 bases, and 15 bases separated the two germline ends. Germline V gene data show CDR1 as SQVTM and CDR2 as ANQGSEA. The CDR3 sequence is 16 residues long. The donors comprised healthy bone marrow donors. The sequence was obtained from a woman in her forties in good health and CMV-seronegative. J is TRBJ2-2 and V is TRBV29-1; weak D call: TRBD1 (5 bases). The sequenced sample consisted of PBMCs. The DNA for the CDR3 is TGCAGCGTTGAAGGTCGCGGCAGGGTGGACACCGGGGAGCTGTTTTTT. Translated, it gives CSVEGRGRVDTGELFF.